This TCR beta chain was identified during a study of cytomegalovirus exposure and HLA in healthy donors. Study-wide findings and caveats: The presence/absence work took it that sequencing depth was about the same across donors. TRBV6-2, TRBV6-3 and some other V segments were unresolvable in 87-base-pair reads. Confirmation in vitro established that a few CMV-associated chains were specific for CMV antigens. There were around 160 TCR beta chains listed as cytomegalovirus-associated.

This clone was detected once. What it binds is not known. The PCR contained 60 Vbeta and 13 Jbeta primers. Sequencing was performed with immunoSEQ multiplex PCR; in TCRdb, only in-frame clones are kept and a portion is missing. The sample records about 200,000 clones, roughly 78% being singletons. The CDR3 totals 17 residues. V was clipped by 8 bases and J by 0 bases; unmatched bases: 7. Germline assignment: CDR1 MNHEY and CDR2 SMNVEV (reference sequence). The sample was PBMCs. The V gene is TRBV27, the J gene TRBJ2-3; 14 positions match TRBD2. The sequence was obtained from a girl aged 5 to 17 in good health and CMV-seropositive. The CDR3 protein is CASQGTSGGASTDTQYF. In DNA, the CDR3 is TGTGCCAGCCAAGGGACTAGCGGGGGCGCTAGCACAGATACGCAGTATTTT.